Each of the 25 T cell receptor beta chains below was sequenced from the same sample in a study of blood T cell repertoires in COVID-19. Method: immunoSEQ multiplex PCR; TCRdb's copy keeps in-frame clones and lacks some. The sample yields approximately 350,000 clones, 89% seen once. The sample consisted of peripheral blood. These receptors were obtained from a man aged 40-49 years with acute or convalescent COVID-19.

The chain carries TRBV2 and TRBJ2-7; D ambiguous. V was trimmed by 7 bases and J by 0 bases, leaving 7 bases between them. Per the germline V gene, CDR1 is SNHLY and CDR2 is FYNNEI. The CDR3 contains 12 residues. The CDR3 nucleotides are TGTGCCAGCATGGGCAGCTCCTACGAGCAGTACTTC. Translating it yields CASMGSSYEQYF.

The chain couples TRBV6-6 to TRBJ2-7; TRBD1 agrees at 8 bases. After removal of 8 bases from V and 2 bases from J, the junction contained 2 bases not matched to a gene. The V gene's germline CDR1 is MNHNY and CDR2 SVGAGI (reference sequence). The CDR3 totals 12 residues. The CDR3 loop is CASGTGTYEQYF. CDR3 nucleotide sequence: TGTGCCAGCGGGACAGGAACCTACGAGCAGTACTTC.

The chain carries TRBV28 and TRBJ2-5; 8 bases are a match to TRBD1. The CDR3 consists of 15 residues. The ends lost 1 base at V and 4 bases at J; junction bases unmatched: 5. Per the germline V gene, CDR1 is MDHEN and CDR2 is SYDVKM. CDR3: CASSLLGRGRETQYF. Here the CDR3 DNA reads TGTGCCAGCAGTTTATTGGGCAGGGGGCGAGAGACCCAGTACTTC.

A single count supports this clone. The CDR3 DNA sequence: TGTGCCAGCAGTTTCGACAGGGGCCGGAACACTGAAGCTTTCTTT. It yields the protein CASSFDRGRNTEAFF. This rearrangement joins TRBV27 to TRBJ1-1; 8 nucleotides match TRBD1. CDR1 is MNHEY and CDR2 is SMNVEV in the germline V gene (reference sequence). Losses at the gene ends were 3 bases for V and 1 base for J; bases not matched to a gene: 4. This CDR3 has 15 amino acids.

J is TRBJ2-2 and V is TRBV28; perhaps TRBD1 as D (5 bases). This CDR3 has 16 residues. Germline values: CDR1 MDHEN, CDR2 SYDVKM. Between the trimmed V and J ends, which lost 3 bases and 2 bases, there was a span of 13 bases. DNA for the CDR3: TGTGCCAGCAGTTTTTTAGTCAGGGCAAACACCGGGGAGCTGTTTTTT. The encoded protein is CASSFLVRANTGELFF. Full variable domain (rest looked up from reference TRBV28 and TRBJ2-2): DVKVTQSSRYLVKRTGEKVFLECVQDMDHENMFWYRQDPGLGLRLIYFSYDVKMKEKGDIPEGYSVSREKKERFSLILESASTNQTSMYLCASSFLVRANTGELFFGEGSRLTVL.

This clone was found once. J is TRBJ1-3 and V is TRBV11-2, with TRBD1 matching 9 bases. Germline V lookup: CDR1 SGHAT, CDR2 FQNNGV. With 5 bases clipped from V and 3 bases from J, the junction kept 5 bases outside the gene matches. The CDR3 loop spans 15 amino acids. The chain's CDR3 is CASSVTGGYGNTIYF. CDR3 DNA: TGTGCCAGCAGCGTCACAGGGGGCTATGGAAACACCATATATTTT.

This chain connects TRBV5-4 to TRBJ2-7, with D perhaps matching TRBD1 (7 bases). The CDR3 spans 11 residues. Trimming removed 4 bases at V and 7 bases at J, with 9 bases between. In germline, CDR1 is SGHNT, CDR2 YYREEE (reference sequence). CDR3 sequence: CASSQGGEQYF. In DNA form, the CDR3 reads TGTGCCAGCAGCCAGGGGGGTGAGCAGTACTTC. Based on the CDR3 plus reference TRBV5-4 and TRBJ2-7, the full variable domain is ETGVTQSPTHLIKTRGQQVTLRCSSQSGHNTVSWYQQALGQGPQFIFQYYREEENGRGNFPPRFSGLQFPNYSSELNVNALELDDSALYLCASSQGGEQYFGPGTRLTVT.

This chain connects TRBV21-1 to TRBJ1-2; whether TRBD1, the table's D call, matches the DNA was not checked. TRBV21-1 is noted as a pseudogene. The CDR3 has 13 residues. The CDR3 loop reads CAREQTGFYGYTF. CDR3 bases: TGTGCCAGAGAACAGACAGGGTTTTATGGCTACACCTTC.

The CDR3 sequence: CASSLNRSGLGPLHF. The DNA of the CDR3 is TGTGCCAGCAGTTTAAACAGGTCCGGTTTAGGGCCCCTCCACTTT. V usage is TRBV27 and J usage is TRBJ1-6, with D perhaps TRBD1 (5 bases). Germline CDR1 and CDR2: MNHEY and SMNVEV (reference sequence). With 2 bases removed from V and 13 bases from J, the gap between germline ends came to 18 bases. This CDR3 spans 15 amino acids.

This clone was seen only once. The chain carries TRBV30 and TRBJ2-3; no clear D. V was trimmed by 1 base and J by 4 bases, leaving 9 bases between them. This CDR3 contains 13 residues. Germline V gives CDR1 GTSNPN, CDR2 SVGIG (reference sequence). The CDR3 coding sequence is TGTGCCTGGAGTGCCTCCGAGGCAGATACGCAGTATTTT. It codes for CAWSASEADTQYF.

The chain employs TRBV6-2 or TRBV6-3 and TRBJ1-6, with 7 nucleotides matching TRBD1. There are 16 residues in the CDR3. The ends lost 0 bases at V and 6 bases at J; junction bases unmatched: 5. Germline CDR1 reads MNHEY; CDR2 reads SVGEGT. The CDR3 reads CASSYSTGIFNSPLHF. The CDR3 coding sequence is TGTGCCAGCAGTTACTCGACAGGGATCTTTAATTCACCCCTCCACTTT.

The rearrangement joins TRBV28 to TRBJ1-2, with a possible D match to TRBD1 (6 bases). V gave up 10 bases and J gave up 3 bases, with 21 bases separating them. Germline CDR1 is MDHEN and CDR2 is SYDVKM. CDR3 length equals 15 residues. The CDR3 DNA is TGTGCCATCACGAAGTCCGGGGGGCGCTACTATGGCTACACCTTC. It encodes CAITKSGGRYYGYTF.

The gene calls are TRBV7-2 and TRBJ2-1; 8 bases line up with TRBD2. The CDR3 consists of 15 residues. Germline V lookup: CDR1 SGHTA, CDR2 FQGNSA. V gave up 5 bases and J gave up 0 bases; unmatched junction bases: 3. This CDR3 reads CASSITSGSYNEQFF. CDR3 coding DNA: TGTGCCAGCAGCATAACTAGCGGCTCCTACAATGAGCAGTTCTTC.

The chain carries TRBV1 and TRBJ1-1. TRBV1 is a listed pseudogene. This CDR3 region has 15 residues. The DNA for the CDR3 is TGCACCAGCAGCCAAGAAGGAGGGGAGGGCACTGAAGCTTTCTTT. This codes for CTSSQEGGEGTEAFF.

V and J are TRBV29-1 and TRBJ2-1; 9 bases fit TRBD2. Germline trimming cut 1 base from V and 7 bases from J; bases unmatched to any gene: 8. Germline lookup yields CDR1 SQVTM and CDR2 ANQGSEA. This CDR3 has 15 residues. The CDR3 protein is CSVEGLAGPMNEQFF. CDR3 DNA sequence: TGCAGCGTTGAAGGCCTAGCGGGACCCATGAATGAGCAGTTCTTC.

This clone was seen a single time. V and J are TRBV27 and TRBJ1-2; 10 bases align to TRBD1. The CDR3 extends over 15 amino acids. Trimming at V came to 5 bases and at J to 3 bases, leaving 6 bases not matched to a gene. Germline V CDR1 and CDR2: MNHEY, SMNVEV (reference sequence). The CDR3, as DNA: TGTGCCAGCAGTCCCACGGGACAGGGGTACTATGGCTACACCTTC. This sequence encodes CASSPTGQGYYGYTF.

The chain is built from TRBV5-1 and TRBJ2-3; possible D gene TRBD1, 5 bases. Germline values: CDR1 SGHRS, CDR2 YFSETQ. Trimming stripped 10 bases from V and 2 bases from J, with 17 bases between. CDR3 length: 14 amino acids. CDR3 in DNA: TGCGCCTCCGCAAGTGGGGCCATCACAGATACGCAGTATTTT. Amino acids: CASASGAITDTQYF.

With respect to this clone: The junction differs from germline at one of its ends, possibly a read error. J is TRBJ1-5 and V is TRBV19; 8 bases match TRBD1. The CDR3 runs 15 residues. Germline loops: CDR1 LNHDA, CDR2 SQIVND (reference sequence). The CDR3 DNA follows: TGTGCCAGTGCACAGGGGGGGATAGGCAAGCAGCCCCAGCATTTT. Protein sequence: CASAQGGIGKQPQHF.

CDR3 in DNA: TGTGCCATCAGTGATAAAGGAGGGGGCAATCAGCCCCAGCATTTT. Protein product: CAISDKGGGNQPQHF. V is TRBV10-3 and J is TRBJ1-5, with a tentative D call TRBD1 (5 bases). Trimming left V 3 bases short and J 2 bases short, with 11 bases between. Germline CDR1 reads ENHRY; CDR2 reads SYGVKD. CDR3 length equals 15 residues.

The chain links TRBV19 to TRBJ1-2, with 7 bases matching TRBD1. The trim removed 8 bases at V and 1 base at J, leaving 10 bases unmatched. The CDR3 length is 15 residues. Germline V gives CDR1 LNHDA, CDR2 SQIVND (reference sequence). The CDR3 DNA is TGTGCCAGTTTTGACAGGGTTGGAAATAACTATGGCTACACCTTC. It is translated as CASFDRVGNNYGYTF.

The chain carries TRBV19 and TRBJ1-3; possibly TRBD1 for D (5 bases). V was pared by 6 bases and J by 1 base, with 13 bases between. The germline V gene encodes CDR1 LNHDA and CDR2 SQIVND (reference sequence). The length of the CDR3 is 15 residues. CDR3 sequence: CASRLDNLSGNTIYF. For the CDR3, the DNA is TGTGCCAGTAGGCTGGACAATCTATCTGGAAACACCATATATTTT.

This rearrangement joins TRBV4-1 to TRBJ1-6; TRBD1 matches at 10 bases. V shed 3 bases, J shed 4 bases, and the junction held 9 bases outside the gene matches. The V gene's germline CDR1 is MGHRA and CDR2 YSYEKL. The CDR3 runs 18 residues. CDR3 DNA: TGCGCCAGCAGCCACCTTATACCGGGACAGGGGTATAATTCACCCCTCCACTTT. Translating gives CASSHLIPGQGYNSPLHF.

The rearrangement joins TRBV7-9 to TRBJ1-5, with 8 bases aligning to TRBD1. The CDR3 has 15 amino acids. Trimming took 5 bases from V and 0 from J; bases not matched to a gene: 3. CDR1 is SEHNR, CDR2 FQNEAQ, per germline (reference sequence). As DNA, the CDR3 is TGTGCCAGCAGCCTGACAGGGGCTAGCAATCAGCCCCAGCATTTT. This translates into CASSLTGASNQPQHF. Drawing the rest from reference TRBV7-9 and TRBJ1-5, the complete variable domain is DTGVSQNPRHKITKRGQNVTFRCDPISEHNRLYWYRQTLGQGPEFLTYFQNEAQLEKSRLLSDRFSAERPKGSFSTLEIQRTEQGDSAMYLCASSLTGASNQPQHFGDGTRLSIL.

The chain joins TRBV19 to TRBJ1-4; maybe TRBD1 (5 bases). The CDR3 runs to 15 residues. Germline CDR1 is LNHDA and CDR2 is SQIVND (reference sequence). The ends were cut back, 5 bases at V and 0 bases at J, with 10 bases in the middle. CDR3 residues: CASSPGAATNEKLFF. The CDR3 nucleotides read TGTGCCAGTAGTCCTGGGGCAGCAACTAATGAAAAACTGTTTTTT. Variable domain in full (rest from reference TRBV19 and TRBJ1-4): DGGITQSPKYLFRKEGQNVTLSCEQNLNHDAMYWYRQDPGQGLRLIYYSQIVNDFQKGDIAEGYSVSREKKESFPLTVTSAQKNPTAFYLCASSPGAATNEKLFFGSGTQLSVL.

The rearrangement joins TRBV13 to TRBJ1-2; 9 bases agree with TRBD1. Trimming cost V 4 bases and J 7 bases; bases outside gene matches: 4. There are 13 residues in the CDR3. Germline V gene data show CDR1 as PRHDT and CDR2 as FYEKMQ (reference sequence). The CDR3 loop is CASSSRTGAGYTF. The CDR3 region has the DNA TGTGCCAGCAGCTCCAGGACAGGGGCTGGCTACACCTTC.